These 18 T cell receptor beta chains originate from one sample sequenced in a study of early T cells in non-severe SARS-CoV-2 infection. TCRdb recomputed calls from the 5' RACE reads with MiXCR, one row per CDR3 protein. The sample has just over 60,000 distinct CDR3 sequences, roughly a tenth seen once. Material: whole blood. These receptors were collected from an adult who was a healthcare worker with PCR-confirmed SARS-CoV-2 infection or an uninfected control (not recorded which).

The rearrangement joins TRBV11-3 to TRBJ2-3; D may correspond to TRBD1 or TRBD2 (5 bases each). Germline V lookup: CDR1 SGHNT, CDR2 YENEEA. The CDR3 has 15 amino acids. Trimming cost V 11 bases and J 3 bases, with 21 bases left between them. CDR3 loop: CAFSRDLSTTDTQYF. CDR3 nucleotides: TGTGCCTTTTCTCGGGACCTCTCAACAACAGATACGCAGTATTTT. The full variable domain, with the rest looked up from reference TRBV11-3 and TRBJ2-3, is EAGVVQSPRYKIIEKKQPVAFWCNPISGHNTLYWYLQNLGQGPELLIRYENEEAVDDSQLPKDRFSAERLKGVDSTLKIQPAELGDSAVYLCAFSRDLSTTDTQYFGPGTRLTVL.

This clonotype was counted a few times. The chain has TRBV7-3 and TRBJ2-7; the D is unclear. CDR1 is SGHTA and CDR2 is FQGTGA in the germline V gene. V shed 5 bases and J shed 3 bases, with 17 bases lying between them. This CDR3 region has 15 residues. The CDR3 sequence is CASSPMKGRNYEQYV. CDR3 bases: TGTGCCAGCAGCCCTATGAAGGGCCGGAACTACGAGCAGTACGTC.

The chain is built from TRBV11-2 and TRBJ2-3, with a tentative D call TRBD1 (5 bases). Germline values: CDR1 SGHAT, CDR2 FQNNGV. This CDR3 is 13 amino acids long. Trimming removed 5 bases from V and 2 bases from J, with 8 bases in between. CDR3 residues: CASSLQDTDTQYF. The CDR3 nucleotides are TGTGCCAGCAGCCTACAGGACACAGATACGCAGTATTTT.

The chain uses TRBV6-5 and TRBJ2-7; D tentatively reads TRBD1 or TRBD2 (5 bases each). Trimming took 6 bases from V and 4 from J, leaving 16 bases between them. Per the germline V gene, CDR1 is MNHEY and CDR2 is SVGAGI. The CDR3 covers 14 residues. As DNA, the CDR3 is TGTGCCAGCAGCCCCCAGGGACGGCTATACGAGCAGTACGTC. Protein: CASSPQGRLYEQYV.

Many counts were recorded for this clonotype. The chain is built from TRBV7-9 and TRBJ2-1; D is undetermined. Per germline, CDR1 SEHNR and CDR2 FQNEAQ (reference sequence). V shed 1 base and J shed 11 bases, with 6 bases lying between them. There are 11 residues in the CDR3. The CDR3 loop reads CASSLVRKQFF. In DNA form, the CDR3 reads TGTGCCAGCAGCTTAGTCAGGAAGCAGTTCTTC.

The chain links TRBV20-1 to TRBJ2-3; D gene unclear. The CDR3 sequence is 13 residues long. The germline V gene encodes CDR1 DFQATT and CDR2 SNEGSKA (reference sequence). Trimming cost V 0 bases and J 0 bases, with 4 bases left between them. CDR3 coding DNA: TGCAGTGCTAGAGAGTGGAGCACAGATACGCAGTATTTT. Protein: CSAREWSTDTQYF.

This clonotype was observed many times. This chain connects TRBV7-3 to TRBJ2-3, with TRBD2 matching over 11 bases. Trimming removed 1 base from V and 0 bases from J; junction bases left unmatched: 6. The germline CDR1 and CDR2 sequences are SGHTA and FQGTGA. The CDR3 spans 18 residues. CDR3 in DNA: TGTGCCAGCAGCTTAAGTCGTCCTAGCGGGGGGAGCACAGATACGCAGTATTTT. This sequence encodes CASSLSRPSGGSTDTQYF.

This clonotype showed up many times. The genes are TRBV3-1 and TRBJ2-3; no definite D call. CDR3 size: 15 residues. Per germline, CDR1 LGHDT and CDR2 YNNKEL (reference sequence). Trimming pared 1 base from V and 3 bases from J, leaving 11 bases between. The DNA for the CDR3 is TGTGCCAGCAGCCAAGCGGCAACTGCAACAGATACGCAGTATTTT. Encoded protein: CASSQAATATDTQYF.

There are many counts of this clonotype. This CDR3 is CASSENNYGYTF. Written as DNA, the CDR3 is TGTGCCAGCAGCGAAAATAACTATGGCTACACCTTC. This sequence joins TRBV9 and TRBJ1-2; D is ambiguous. Germline CDR1 reads SGDLS; CDR2 reads YYNGEE. Between the trimmed V and J ends, which lost 3 bases and 1 base, there was a span of 4 bases. The CDR3 is 12 residues long.

V gene TRBV6-1 combines with J gene TRBJ2-3, with D uncertain. This CDR3 region has 13 residues. Trimming stripped 6 bases from V and 4 bases from J, with 11 bases between. Germline V gene lookup returns CDR1 MNHNS and CDR2 SASEGT. CDR3 DNA: TGTGCCAGCAGCCCGAGGACGTCAGATACGCAGTATTTT. Its protein product is CASSPRTSDTQYF.

This clonotype was counted only a few times. V usage is TRBV11-1 and J usage is TRBJ2-2; possibly TRBD1 for D (5 bases). The CDR3 totals 15 residues. Germline CDR1 SGHAT, CDR2 FQDESV (reference sequence). Trimming removed 1 base from V and 7 bases from J, with 13 bases in between. This chain's CDR3 is CASSLEGRADGELFF. CDR3 nucleotides: TGTGCCAGCAGCTTAGAAGGCAGGGCGGACGGGGAGCTGTTTTTT.

This clonotype was seen a handful of times. The chain carries TRBV10-3 and TRBJ1-5; D is perhaps TRBD1 (6 bases). This CDR3 spans 17 amino acids. Trimming stripped 3 bases from V and 0 bases from J, with 15 bases between. Germline CDR1 is ENHRY and CDR2 is SYGVKD. CDR3 loop: CAISEGIQGHSNQPQHF. The CDR3 coding sequence is TGTGCCATCAGTGAAGGAATACAGGGACATAGCAATCAGCCCCAGCATTTT.

The chain combines TRBV20-1 with TRBJ2-1; tentatively, D is TRBD2 (7 bases). The CDR3 has 16 amino acids. Between the trimmed V and J ends, which lost 1 base and 0 bases, there was a span of 13 bases. Per germline, CDR1 DFQATT and CDR2 SNEGSKA (reference sequence). CDR3 residues: CSARAEGGSSYNEQFF. CDR3 DNA sequence: TGCAGTGCTAGAGCCGAGGGGGGGAGCTCCTACAATGAGCAGTTCTTC.

This chain joins TRBV5-4 and TRBJ2-6; D remains unclear. The CDR3 runs to 15 residues. Trimming pared 3 bases from V and 3 bases from J, leaving 10 bases between. Germline V CDR1 and CDR2: SGHNT, YYREEE (reference sequence). The CDR3 protein is CASSSSRFGANVLTF. The CDR3 DNA reads as TGTGCCAGCAGCTCATCACGATTTGGGGCCAACGTCCTGACTTTC.

This clonotype has just a few counts. The chain uses TRBV9 and TRBJ1-1; D remains unclear. V was clipped by 0 bases and J by 1 base, with 16 bases between them. Germline loops: CDR1 SGDLS, CDR2 YYNGEE. The CDR3 length is 17 residues. The CDR3 here is CASSVGVTTPGNTEAFF. The CDR3 coding sequence is TGTGCCAGCAGCGTAGGGGTAACGACACCGGGGAACACTGAAGCTTTCTTT.

V gene TRBV12-3 or TRBV12-4 combines with J gene TRBJ1-2; D uncertain. The V and J ends lost 11 bases and 4 bases respectively, with 14 bases between them. This CDR3 is built from 12 residues. This CDR3 reads CAQFRAVYGYTF. The CDR3 DNA reads as TGTGCCCAATTTCGGGCGGTCTATGGCTACACCTTC.

At least ten counts were recorded for this clonotype. This rearrangement joins TRBV4-2 to TRBJ1-2, with D perhaps matching TRBD1 (5 bases). Germline V CDR1 and CDR2: LGHNA, YNFKEQ. This CDR3 region has 14 residues. V lost 2 bases and J lost 4, with 11 bases in between. The CDR3 here is CASSQKQGAYGYTF. The CDR3 region has the DNA TGTGCCAGCAGCCAAAAGCAGGGCGCCTATGGCTACACCTTC.

Ten or more counts support this clonotype. The chain recombines TRBV7-9 with TRBJ1-1; TRBD1 is a possible D gene (5 bases). CDR1 and CDR2 (germline): SEHNR, FQNEAQ (reference sequence). The CDR3 runs to 12 residues. Trimming left V 5 bases short and J 9 bases short, with 13 bases between. The CDR3 region has the DNA TGTGCCAGCAGCCCCACGGACAAGCAAGCTTTCTTT. Translation gives CASSPTDKQAFF. Drawing the rest from reference TRBV7-9 and TRBJ1-1, the complete variable domain is DTGVSQNPRHKITKRGQNVTFRCDPISEHNRLYWYRQTLGQGPEFLTYFQNEAQLEKSRLLSDRFSAERPKGSFSTLEIQRTEQGDSAMYLCASSPTDKQAFFGQGTRLTVV.